This T cell receptor beta chain came from a study of cytomegalovirus exposure and HLA in healthy donors. Overall study findings and caveats: Near-uniform donor sequencing depth was presumed by presence/absence analyses. HLA allele associations emerged for about 18,000 TCR beta sequences in a later analysis, at 0.05 false discovery rate.

Concerning this clone: Its antigen remains unidentified.

At sampling all donors were nominally healthy, likely with unrecorded immune exposures. The CDR3 contains 14 residues. Deletions cut 0 bases from V and 10 bases from J, with 15 bases between. The germline CDR1 and CDR2 sequences are SGDLS and YYNGEE. The PCR had 60 Vbeta and 13 Jbeta primers. Repertoires were generated with immunoSEQ multiplex PCR, while TCRdb's copy carries only in-frame clones and drops some. This sample yields under 200,000 clones, of which about 80% are seen a single time; around 3.5% belongs to the top ten. The source material was PBMCs. The V gene is TRBV9, the J gene TRBJ2-3; possibly TRBD2 for D (5 bases). This clonotype was obtained from a man between 25 and 39 years old in good health and CMV-seropositive. The CDR3 loop is CASSVEDPGGAQYF. Written as DNA, the CDR3 is TGTGCCAGCAGCGTAGAAGATCCCGGAGGAGCGCAGTATTTT. The whole variable domain, filled in from reference TRBV9 and TRBJ2-3, reads DSGVTQTPKHLITATGQRVTLRCSPRSGDLSVYWYQQSLDQGLQFLIQYYNGEERAKGNILERFSAQQFPDLHSELNLSSLELGDSALYFCASSVEDPGGAQYFGPGTRLTVL.